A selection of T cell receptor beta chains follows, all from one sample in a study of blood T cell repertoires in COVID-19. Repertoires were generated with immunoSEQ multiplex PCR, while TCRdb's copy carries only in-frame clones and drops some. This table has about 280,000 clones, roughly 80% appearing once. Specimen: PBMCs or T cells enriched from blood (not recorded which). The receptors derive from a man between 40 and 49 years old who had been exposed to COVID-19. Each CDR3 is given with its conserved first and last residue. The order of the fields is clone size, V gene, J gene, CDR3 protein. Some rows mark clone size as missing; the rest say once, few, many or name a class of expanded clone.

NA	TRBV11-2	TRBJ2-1	CASSLGGGPYNEQFF
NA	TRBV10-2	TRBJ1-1	CASSEGRGAGRAFF
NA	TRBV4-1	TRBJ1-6	CASSPPVGGVSPLHF
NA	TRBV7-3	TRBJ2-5	CASSQLAGQETQYF
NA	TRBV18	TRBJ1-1	CASSPTFSRGDSEAFF
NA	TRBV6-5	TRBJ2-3	CASSSEAAGSDTQYF
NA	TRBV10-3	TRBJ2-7	CAITKGPGTYEQYF
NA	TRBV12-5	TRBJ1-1	CASGAGQSLNTEAFF
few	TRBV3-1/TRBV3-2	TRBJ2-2	CASSQRQGGSGELFF
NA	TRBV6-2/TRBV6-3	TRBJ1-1	CASSYLSSTEAFF
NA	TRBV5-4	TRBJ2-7	CASSLTGGDEQYF
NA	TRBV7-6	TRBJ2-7	CASSLTTGQSYEQYF
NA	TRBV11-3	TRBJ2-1	CASSSEAGSYNEQFF
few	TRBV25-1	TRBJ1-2	CASSGAGGFYGYTF
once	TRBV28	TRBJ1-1	CASSLAEGVNTEAFF
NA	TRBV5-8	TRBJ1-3	CASSRQGFGIGTIYF
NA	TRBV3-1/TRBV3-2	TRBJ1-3	CASSQTPTGGNTIYF
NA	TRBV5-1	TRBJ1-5	CASSYSGSDQPQHF
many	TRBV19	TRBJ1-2	CASAQTFYGYTF
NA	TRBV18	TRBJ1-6	CASSPPGDSPLHF
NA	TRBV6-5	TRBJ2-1	CASKGRGSDLNEQFF
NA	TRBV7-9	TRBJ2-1	CASSLAGGEGFF
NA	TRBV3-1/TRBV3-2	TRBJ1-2	CASSPAGGKGGYTF
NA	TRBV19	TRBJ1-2	CASSADRGRSYGYTF
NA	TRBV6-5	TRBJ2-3	CASSLGGYTDTQYF
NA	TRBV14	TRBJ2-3	CASSPGRALGTDTQYF
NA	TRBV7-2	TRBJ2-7	CASSLGTGVIYEQYF
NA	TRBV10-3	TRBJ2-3	CAITSGSTDTQYF
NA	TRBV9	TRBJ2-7	CASSPSFGRGDSYEQYF
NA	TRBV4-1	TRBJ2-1	CASSQVGDSNNEQFF
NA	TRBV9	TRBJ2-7	CASSVSPGYEQYF
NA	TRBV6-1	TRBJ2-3	CASSESRVPDTQYF
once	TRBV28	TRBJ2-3	CASSSLRGISTDTQYF
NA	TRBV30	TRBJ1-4	CAWADTVEKLFF
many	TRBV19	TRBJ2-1	CASRDATIPSYNEQFF
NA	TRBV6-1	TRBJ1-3	CASSEGQSEYGNTIYF
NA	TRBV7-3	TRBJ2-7	CASSASGGYEQYF
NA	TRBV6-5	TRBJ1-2	CASNDRGRNYGYTF
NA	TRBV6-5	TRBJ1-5	CASRPKQRNQPQHF
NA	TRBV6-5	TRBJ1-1	CASVQGALEAFF